This entry concerns a single TCR beta chain. TCRdb's copy holds only in-frame clones and misses some; the assay was immunoSEQ multiplex PCR. Found here are tens of thousands of clones, approximately 80% of them singletons; the top ten hold roughly 7.4%. The data were taken from a study of blood T cell repertoires in COVID-19. There are 13 residues in the CDR3. Trimming stripped 11 bases from V and 3 bases from J, with 16 bases between. The V gene's germline CDR1 is LNHDA and CDR2 SQIVND (reference sequence). This sequence was found in a woman aged 55-69 years with acute or convalescent COVID-19. The sequenced sample consisted of peripheral blood. This sequence joins TRBV19 and TRBJ1-1; TRBD1 might be the D (5 bases). Written as DNA, the CDR3 is TGTGCCGGGGCAGCTAACTCTTACACTGAAGCTTTCTTT. It translates to CAGAANSYTEAFF.